This TCR beta chain was captured in a study of T-cell memory formation after mild COVID-19 (dated by TCRdb to the early 2020s). General notes on the study: TCR sequence clusters from the two donors were found to be largely donor specific. In a couple of donors, T-cell clones that expanded and contracted after mild COVID-19 were tracked by sequencing TCRalpha and TCRbeta repertoires over time. The cohort was made up of two young adult volunteers, one female and one male, who were previously healthy. General conclusions and limits of the study: Only two mild cases were covered in the study, and larger cohorts including severe cases with pre-infection samples were considered necessary. Some responding clones were found in pre-infection memory, which suggests that pre-existing cross-reactive memory T cells took part in the SARS-CoV-2 response. Clones contracting from day 15 to 85 had balanced CD4/CD8 phenotypes, while a second wave expanding from day 15 to 37 was biased towards CD4+. SARS-CoV-2 specificity was not confirmed for the second-wave clones peaking on day 37. Contracting CD4+ clones turned up mainly in the CM and EM memory subsets, whereas EMRA was where CD8+ clones were enriched.

Remarks on this clonotype: The antigen it recognizes is unknown. No base quality values were provided; no much bigger clone lies one nucleotide off.

This sample was sequenced with an Illumina NovaSeq 6000. Using 5'RACE with constant-segment primers, TCRalpha and TCRbeta cDNA libraries were constructed, with sample barcodes and unique molecular identifiers added in the process. RNA was extracted from every sample with Trizol reagent. Amplification of the libraries took two PCR steps, and the second step added a second sample barcode plus Illumina TruSeq adapters. Sequencing of libraries was performed on an Illumina NovaSeq with 2 x 150 bp paired-end reads. As for the authors' bioinformatics: With migec v1.2.7, reads were demultiplexed and then collapsed into UMI-guided consensus sequences. Using mixcr v2.1.11, the UMI consensuses were aligned to TRA and TRB V and J templates and assembled into clonotypes. Clonotypes were classified as expanded or contracted when called significant by both edgeR and NoisET, with noise models trained on biological replicates. edgeR calls used a false discovery rate-adjusted p below 0.01 and a log2 fold-change threshold of 1. As an exploratory analysis of dynamics, PCA with hierarchical clustering was applied to max-normalized trajectories of the 1000 most abundant clonotypes. Each responding clone was given a CD4 or CD8 phenotype based on the CD4+ and CD8+ repertoires, which had been sequenced separately. TCRdb passed the public sequencing reads through fastp at Q25 and MiXCR, retaining productive beta sequences. Each record represents a unique CDR3 protein, reported with the most common genes and DNA among its rows. TCRdb, not the original authors, processed these V and J calls. In this sample the table shows a few hundred thousand distinct CDR3 sequences, less than 25% of which occur a single time. 21% of the sample lies in the top ten.

Ficoll-Paque density gradient centrifugation was used to isolate PBMCs. This TCR derives from a man aged 18 to 29 who had mild COVID-19 (a few samples of this study predate the infection). The sample titles of this study are shuffled in the database, so cell type and time point are left out; the donor was told from shared clones. The sequenced sample consisted of PBMCs or a T cell subset sorted from them (not recorded which).

The sequence in DNA is TGTGCCAGCAGCTTGGGCTTGGTGCGGGGTTCAGATACGCAGTATTTT. The translation is CASSLGLVRGSDTQYF. The receptor chain draws on TRBV7-9 and TRBJ2-3; the D gene is possibly TRBD2, with 6 bases matching. Including the terminal cysteine and phenylalanine, the CDR3 comprises 16 residues. The CDR3 DNA has 48 bases and is translated from base 1. Trimming takes 3 bases from V and 4 bases from J, and the germline ends sit 17 bases apart. Sequences SEHNR (CDR1) and FQNEAQ (CDR2) are obtained from the germline V gene (reference sequence).